These T cell receptor beta chains were read from a single sample in a study of blood T cells in healthy people across ages. Each CDR3 protein gets one entry after TCRdb re-called the 5' RACE reads with MiXCR. This table has fewer than 750,000 distinct CDR3 sequences, less than 60% appearing once. Sequenced material: blood. The source of these receptors is an elderly man in good health. The CDR3 runs from the conserved cysteine through the conserved F or W. A D gene is named only where the DNA matches it firmly. Size is omitted from some rows. Given values are once, few, many or a class for expanded clones.

D gene: .
J gene: TRBJ1-5
V gene: TRBV7-9
clone size: .
CDR3 DNA: TGTGCCAGCAGCGTAGCAGGGGGCAATCAGCCCCAGCATTTT
CDR3 protein: CASSVAGGNQPQHF

D gene: .
J gene: TRBJ2-1
V gene: TRBV4-3
clone size: .
CDR3 DNA: TGCGCCAGCAGCCAACAACTGACCTACAATGAGCAGTTCTTC
CDR3 protein: CASSQQLTYNEQFF

D gene: .
J gene: TRBJ2-4
V gene: TRBV4-3
clone size: many
CDR3 DNA: TGCGCCAGCAGCCAAGAGATAGCCCTCAGAAAGAAAAACATTCAGTACTTC
CDR3 protein: CASSQEIALRKKNIQYF

D gene: .
J gene: TRBJ2-7
V gene: TRBV12-3/TRBV12-4
clone size: few
CDR3 DNA: TGTGCCAGCAGTTCTGGGTATGTCTACGAGCAGTACTTC
CDR3 protein: CASSSGYVYEQYF

D gene: .
J gene: TRBJ1-4
V gene: TRBV7-9
clone size: .
CDR3 DNA: TGTGCCAGCAGTAACCCTGGGACTAATGAAAAACTGTTTTTT
CDR3 protein: CASSNPGTNEKLFF

D gene: .
J gene: TRBJ2-5
V gene: TRBV20-1
clone size: .
CDR3 DNA: TGCAGTGCTAGATCAGAAGTATTGGGGACCCAGTACTTC
CDR3 protein: CSARSEVLGTQYF

D gene: .
J gene: TRBJ1-2
V gene: TRBV6-5
clone size: .
CDR3 DNA: TGTGCCAGCAGTTACTCGCGCGCCACCGACTATGGCTACACCTTC
CDR3 protein: CASSYSRATDYGYTF

D gene: TRBD1
J gene: TRBJ2-3
V gene: TRBV7-2
clone size: .
CDR3 DNA: TGTGCCAGCAGTCGGGACAGGGATAGCACAGATACGCAGTATTTT
CDR3 protein: CASSRDRDSTDTQYF

D gene: .
J gene: TRBJ2-7
V gene: TRBV5-1
clone size: .
CDR3 DNA: TGCGCCAGCGGGGGCCTCGATTTCTACGAGCAGTACTTC
CDR3 protein: CASGGLDFYEQYF

D gene: .
J gene: TRBJ2-5
V gene: TRBV20-1
clone size: .
CDR3 DNA: TGCAGTGCCGGCCCCTCGGGAGAGACTCAGTACTTC
CDR3 protein: CSAGPSGETQYF

D gene: TRBD1
J gene: TRBJ2-1
V gene: TRBV7-9
clone size: .
CDR3 DNA: TGTGCCAGCAGCCGACCCCCGGGACAGGGGGAGAACGAGCAGTTCTTC
CDR3 protein: CASSRPPGQGENEQFF

D gene: .
J gene: TRBJ2-7
V gene: TRBV28
clone size: few
CDR3 DNA: TGTGCCAGCAGGGCTCCTGTGGGTGATCGCGAGCAGTACTTC
CDR3 protein: CASRAPVGDREQYF

D gene: .
J gene: TRBJ2-7
V gene: TRBV6-2/TRBV6-3
clone size: few
CDR3 DNA: TGTGCCAGCAGTTATCTGGGGCCAAGCTCCTACGAGCAGTACTTC
CDR3 protein: CASSYLGPSSYEQYF

D gene: .
J gene: TRBJ2-7
V gene: TRBV2
clone size: few
CDR3 DNA: TGTGCCAGCAGTGATGGGACATTCAGCTCCTACGAGCAGTACTTC
CDR3 protein: CASSDGTFSSYEQYF

D gene: .
J gene: TRBJ2-1
V gene: TRBV4-3
clone size: many
CDR3 DNA: TGCGCCAGCAGCCAGAACAGTGGCGGTGAGCAGTTCTTC
CDR3 protein: CASSQNSGGEQFF

D gene: .
J gene: TRBJ2-7
V gene: TRBV27
clone size: many
CDR3 DNA: TGTGCCAGCAGCGATACCTACGAGCAGTACTTC
CDR3 protein: CASSDTYEQYF

D gene: .
J gene: TRBJ2-1
V gene: TRBV29-1
clone size: .
CDR3 DNA: TGCAGCGTTGAGGCGGCGACGATGCAGTTCTTC
CDR3 protein: CSVEAATMQFF

D gene: TRBD1
J gene: TRBJ1-3
V gene: TRBV12-3/TRBV12-4
clone size: .
CDR3 DNA: TGTGCCAGCAGTTTAGCGTCCCCAGGGGGCTCTGGAAACACCATATATTTT
CDR3 protein: CASSLASPGGSGNTIYF

D gene: .
J gene: TRBJ2-7
V gene: TRBV29-1
clone size: many
CDR3 DNA: TGCAGCGTTGTGCGCGGCGAGCAGTACTTC
CDR3 protein: CSVVRGEQYF

D gene: .
J gene: TRBJ1-1
V gene: TRBV20-1
clone size: .
CDR3 DNA: TGCAGTGCGAAGGGAAGGGCCCACACTGAAGCTTTCTTT
CDR3 protein: CSAKGRAHTEAFF

D gene: .
J gene: TRBJ1-2
V gene: TRBV2
clone size: few
CDR3 DNA: TGTGCCAGCAGTGAAGGGCGAGGGAATCGCGGTGGCTACACCTTC
CDR3 protein: CASSEGRGNRGGYTF

D gene: TRBD2
J gene: TRBJ2-5
V gene: TRBV29-1
clone size: once
CDR3 DNA: TGCAGCGCTAGTAGCGGGGGGGAGAATGAGCAGTACTTC
CDR3 protein: CSASSGGENEQYF

D gene: .
J gene: TRBJ2-7
V gene: TRBV3-1
clone size: .
CDR3 DNA: TGTGCCAGCAGCCCCGGTGAATGGGACGAGCAGTACTTC
CDR3 protein: CASSPGEWDEQYF

D gene: .
J gene: TRBJ2-3
V gene: TRBV9
clone size: few
CDR3 DNA: TGTGCCAGCAGCGTAGTGTTGGGGAGCACAGATACGCAGTATTTT
CDR3 protein: CASSVVLGSTDTQYF

D gene: .
J gene: TRBJ1-2
V gene: TRBV20-1
clone size: .
CDR3 DNA: TGCAGTGCCTACTTACAGGCGACTAACAATGGCTACACCTTC
CDR3 protein: CSAYLQATNNGYTF

D gene: .
J gene: TRBJ1-2
V gene: TRBV30
clone size: .
CDR3 DNA: TGTGCCTGGAGTGTAGGACCCTCCCGAACTCTTTATGGCTACACCTTC
CDR3 protein: CAWSVGPSRTLYGYTF

D gene: TRBD1
J gene: TRBJ2-7
V gene: TRBV5-1
clone size: .
CDR3 DNA: TGCGCCAGCAGCTCCGGGACAGGGTCTACCTACGAGCAGTACTTC
CDR3 protein: CASSSGTGSTYEQYF

D gene: TRBD1
J gene: TRBJ2-1
V gene: TRBV3-1
clone size: .
CDR3 DNA: TGTGCCAGCAGCCTCGGACAGGAGGCCTACGAGCAGTTCTTC
CDR3 protein: CASSLGQEAYEQFF

D gene: TRBD1
J gene: TRBJ2-1
V gene: TRBV12-3/TRBV12-4
clone size: few
CDR3 DNA: TGTGCCAGCAGTCTACAGGGGGCGCTGGATTTGAATGAGCAGTTCTTC
CDR3 protein: CASSLQGALDLNEQFF

D gene: .
J gene: TRBJ2-7
V gene: TRBV3-1
clone size: many
CDR3 DNA: TGTGCCAGCAGCCAAGATGGGGGCGAGCAGTACTTC
CDR3 protein: CASSQDGGEQYF

D gene: .
J gene: TRBJ2-5
V gene: TRBV20-1
clone size: .
CDR3 DNA: TGCAGTGCTAGTACGGTGCAGGAGACCCAGTACTTC
CDR3 protein: CSASTVQETQYF

D gene: .
J gene: TRBJ1-2
V gene: TRBV7-9
clone size: few
CDR3 DNA: TGTGCCAGCGCCAGGGAGGGGAGCTACACCTTC
CDR3 protein: CASAREGSYTF

D gene: .
J gene: TRBJ2-1
V gene: TRBV7-2
clone size: .
CDR3 DNA: TGTGCCAGCAGCTTACGTCGCGGTTCCTACAATGAGCAGTTCTTC
CDR3 protein: CASSLRRGSYNEQFF

D gene: TRBD2
J gene: TRBJ2-3
V gene: TRBV10-3
clone size: few
CDR3 DNA: TGTGCCATCACCGGGACTAGCGGGAGCACAGATACGCAGTATTTT
CDR3 protein: CAITGTSGSTDTQYF

D gene: TRBD1
J gene: TRBJ1-4
V gene: TRBV28
clone size: .
CDR3 DNA: TGTGCCAGCAGTTTTATCCCCCCGACAGGGGCCCAAAATGAAAAACTGTTTTTT
CDR3 protein: CASSFIPPTGAQNEKLFF

D gene: .
J gene: TRBJ2-2
V gene: TRBV24-1
clone size: .
CDR3 DNA: TGTGCCACCAGCGGTGACACCGGGGAGCTGTTTTTT
CDR3 protein: CATSGDTGELFF

D gene: .
J gene: TRBJ1-2
V gene: TRBV29-1
clone size: .
CDR3 DNA: TGCAGCGTTGTTGGGTACTGGGGCAGGGACTATGGCTACACCTTC
CDR3 protein: CSVVGYWGRDYGYTF

D gene: TRBD1
J gene: TRBJ2-7
V gene: TRBV6-2/TRBV6-3
clone size: few
CDR3 DNA: TGTGCCAGCAGTTACGTCCTCCCGGGACAGGGGTCCTGGAAAGGCTCCTACGAGCAGTACTTC
CDR3 protein: CASSYVLPGQGSWKGSYEQYF

D gene: TRBD2
J gene: TRBJ2-1
V gene: TRBV5-4
clone size: .
CDR3 DNA: TGTGCCAGCAGCTTGGTCCAGGCTAGCGGGAGGGCCTCGTCCTACAATGAGCAGTTCTTC
CDR3 protein: CASSLVQASGRASSYNEQFF

D gene: .
J gene: TRBJ2-1
V gene: TRBV3-1
clone size: .
CDR3 DNA: TGTGCCAGCAGCCCATCGCCGGGTGGGACCTCGACCCGGGATGAGCAGTTCTTC
CDR3 protein: CASSPSPGGTSTRDEQFF

D gene: .
J gene: TRBJ2-7
V gene: TRBV3-1
clone size: .
CDR3 DNA: TGTGCCAGCAGCCAAGGGTCATCGAGGGAGCAGTACTTC
CDR3 protein: CASSQGSSREQYF

D gene: .
J gene: TRBJ2-7
V gene: TRBV20-1
clone size: once
CDR3 DNA: TGCAGTGTGAGGGGCAGGATACCAACCTACGAGCAGTACTTC
CDR3 protein: CSVRGRIPTYEQYF

D gene: .
J gene: TRBJ1-1
V gene: TRBV11-2
clone size: .
CDR3 DNA: TGTGCCAGCAGCTTAGGTATAGGCTTGGACACTGAAGCTTTCTTT
CDR3 protein: CASSLGIGLDTEAFF

D gene: .
J gene: TRBJ1-4
V gene: TRBV10-3
clone size: once
CDR3 DNA: TGTGCCATCAGTGCGGCAGGGTTGGGGAATGAAAAACTGTTTTTT
CDR3 protein: CAISAAGLGNEKLFF

D gene: TRBD2
J gene: TRBJ2-3
V gene: TRBV20-1
clone size: .
CDR3 DNA: TGCAGTGCTCCGGGACTAGCGGGAGACGGCACAGATACGCAGTATTTT
CDR3 protein: CSAPGLAGDGTDTQYF

D gene: .
J gene: TRBJ2-7
V gene: TRBV20-1
clone size: few
CDR3 DNA: TGCAGTGCTAGAGATCCCAAGGCTTCCGAGCAGTACTTC
CDR3 protein: CSARDPKASEQYF

D gene: TRBD1
J gene: TRBJ2-7
V gene: TRBV30
clone size: .
CDR3 DNA: TGTGCCTGGACCTGGGGACAGGGGTCCTACGAGCAGTACTTC
CDR3 protein: CAWTWGQGSYEQYF

D gene: TRBD1
J gene: TRBJ2-5
V gene: TRBV6-5
clone size: many
CDR3 DNA: TGTGCCAGCACCGAGACAGGGCTGGGGGAGACCCAGTACTTC
CDR3 protein: CASTETGLGETQYF

D gene: .
J gene: TRBJ1-2
V gene: TRBV7-2
clone size: .
CDR3 DNA: TGTGCCAGCAGCCGCTCGGGGAGAGGGGTTAGTGGCTACACCTTC
CDR3 protein: CASSRSGRGVSGYTF

D gene: .
J gene: TRBJ1-5
V gene: TRBV6-2/TRBV6-3
clone size: .
CDR3 DNA: TGTGCCAGCAGTTACGAGGGTTGGCAGCCCCAGCATTTT
CDR3 protein: CASSYEGWQPQHF

D gene: .
J gene: TRBJ2-5
V gene: TRBV29-1
clone size: few
CDR3 DNA: TGCAGCGTTGTCTTGGTTCAAGAGACCCAGTACTTC
CDR3 protein: CSVVLVQETQYF

D gene: TRBD2
J gene: TRBJ2-7
V gene: TRBV6-5
clone size: .
CDR3 DNA: TGTGCCAGCAGTACCCGGACTAGCGGAACCCCCTACGAGCAGTACTTC
CDR3 protein: CASSTRTSGTPYEQYF

D gene: .
J gene: TRBJ2-3
V gene: TRBV27
clone size: .
CDR3 DNA: TGTGCCAGCAGTTCAGCGGGTACAGATACGCAGTATTTT
CDR3 protein: CASSSAGTDTQYF

D gene: TRBD2
J gene: TRBJ2-7
V gene: TRBV7-8
clone size: .
CDR3 DNA: TGTGCCAGCAGCCTGGGACTAGCGGGAGCCCCCTACGAGCAGTACTTC
CDR3 protein: CASSLGLAGAPYEQYF

D gene: TRBD2
J gene: TRBJ2-5
V gene: TRBV4-2
clone size: .
CDR3 DNA: TGTGCCAGCAGCCCTGGCGGAAGCGGGAGATATCAAGAGACCCAGTACTTC
CDR3 protein: CASSPGGSGRYQETQYF

D gene: .
J gene: TRBJ1-1
V gene: TRBV29-1
clone size: .
CDR3 DNA: TGCAGCGTTGTGGTCCTCGAGGCTCGTGAAGCTTTCTTT
CDR3 protein: CSVVVLEAREAFF

D gene: .
J gene: TRBJ2-7
V gene: TRBV3-1
clone size: once
CDR3 DNA: TGTGCCAGCAGCCCCCCCCGAGGGACCGCTTCCTACGAGCAGTACTTC
CDR3 protein: CASSPPRGTASYEQYF